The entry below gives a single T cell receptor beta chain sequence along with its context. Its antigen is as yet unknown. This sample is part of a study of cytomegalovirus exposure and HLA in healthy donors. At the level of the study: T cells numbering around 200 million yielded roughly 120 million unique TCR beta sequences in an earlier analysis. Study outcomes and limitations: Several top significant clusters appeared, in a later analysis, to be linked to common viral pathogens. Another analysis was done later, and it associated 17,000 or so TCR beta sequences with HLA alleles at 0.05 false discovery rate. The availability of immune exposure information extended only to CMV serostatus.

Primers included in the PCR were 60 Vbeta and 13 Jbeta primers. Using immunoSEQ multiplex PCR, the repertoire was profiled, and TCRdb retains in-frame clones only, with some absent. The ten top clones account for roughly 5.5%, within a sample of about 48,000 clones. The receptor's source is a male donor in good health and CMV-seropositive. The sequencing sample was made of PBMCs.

In DNA form, the CDR3 reads TGTGCCAGCAGCCAAGGGCCGTCCACTGAAGCTTTCTTT. It is translated as CASSQGPSTEAFF. V gene TRBV4-2 combines with J gene TRBJ1-1; no clear D. Trimming shortened V by 1 base and J by 4 bases, and 7 bases separated the two germline ends. Germline assignment: CDR1 LGHNA and CDR2 YNFKEQ. The CDR3 has 13 amino acids.